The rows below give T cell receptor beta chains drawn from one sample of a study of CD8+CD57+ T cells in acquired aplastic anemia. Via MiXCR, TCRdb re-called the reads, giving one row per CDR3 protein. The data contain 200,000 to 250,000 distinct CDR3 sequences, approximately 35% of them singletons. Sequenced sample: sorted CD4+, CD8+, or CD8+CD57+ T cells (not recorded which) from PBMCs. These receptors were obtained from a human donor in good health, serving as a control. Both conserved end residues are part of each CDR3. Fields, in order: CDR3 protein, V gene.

CASSSAGLRNHHNSPLHF,TRBV6-2/TRBV6-3
CASSGQFGLGNTEAFF,TRBV6-4
CASSRTGIGIDTQYF,TRBV7-3
CASSLMREGTDTQYF,TRBV7-3
CASSRGTEAFF,TRBV6-1
CASSQSIRGGYGYTF,TRBV4-1
CASAQGAFGYTF,TRBV14
CASRVTGGYTF,TRBV12-3/TRBV12-4
CASNSRGFWGQGGDTQYF,TRBV6-2/TRBV6-3
CASSSRTVRVDSNQPQHF,TRBV7-8
CASSLVTYNQPQHF,TRBV7-8
CSARGRGQLYEQYF,TRBV20-1
CASSYTTSRTDTQYF,TRBV5-1
CASSLVRIPYEQYF,TRBV7-9
CSARDQGTNSPLHF,TRBV20-1
CAIRQGDNSPLHF,TRBV28
CASTRTGDYNEQFF,TRBV7-9
CAWSPSIRGGYEQYF,TRBV30
CASSVSGVHTGELFF,TRBV9
CASKGGATSGNTIYF,TRBV10-3
CAWSVGGTGDQPQHF,TRBV30
CASSLGSGGDTQYF,TRBV5-1
CASRSGGSTNEKLFF,TRBV6-2/TRBV6-3
CASSFDRSDNSPLHF,TRBV7-2
CATRQAVTQYF,TRBV24-1
CASSLLYSQETQYF,TRBV12-3/TRBV12-4
CASSLGRQPQETQYF,TRBV7-6
CSASDRGRTEAFF,TRBV20-1
CASSFYPSSYNEQFF,TRBV11-2
CAISEIGGSPPTNEKLFF,TRBV10-3
CGAGQGGSSNQPQHF,TRBV20-1
CASSLSLGTQYF,TRBV7-6